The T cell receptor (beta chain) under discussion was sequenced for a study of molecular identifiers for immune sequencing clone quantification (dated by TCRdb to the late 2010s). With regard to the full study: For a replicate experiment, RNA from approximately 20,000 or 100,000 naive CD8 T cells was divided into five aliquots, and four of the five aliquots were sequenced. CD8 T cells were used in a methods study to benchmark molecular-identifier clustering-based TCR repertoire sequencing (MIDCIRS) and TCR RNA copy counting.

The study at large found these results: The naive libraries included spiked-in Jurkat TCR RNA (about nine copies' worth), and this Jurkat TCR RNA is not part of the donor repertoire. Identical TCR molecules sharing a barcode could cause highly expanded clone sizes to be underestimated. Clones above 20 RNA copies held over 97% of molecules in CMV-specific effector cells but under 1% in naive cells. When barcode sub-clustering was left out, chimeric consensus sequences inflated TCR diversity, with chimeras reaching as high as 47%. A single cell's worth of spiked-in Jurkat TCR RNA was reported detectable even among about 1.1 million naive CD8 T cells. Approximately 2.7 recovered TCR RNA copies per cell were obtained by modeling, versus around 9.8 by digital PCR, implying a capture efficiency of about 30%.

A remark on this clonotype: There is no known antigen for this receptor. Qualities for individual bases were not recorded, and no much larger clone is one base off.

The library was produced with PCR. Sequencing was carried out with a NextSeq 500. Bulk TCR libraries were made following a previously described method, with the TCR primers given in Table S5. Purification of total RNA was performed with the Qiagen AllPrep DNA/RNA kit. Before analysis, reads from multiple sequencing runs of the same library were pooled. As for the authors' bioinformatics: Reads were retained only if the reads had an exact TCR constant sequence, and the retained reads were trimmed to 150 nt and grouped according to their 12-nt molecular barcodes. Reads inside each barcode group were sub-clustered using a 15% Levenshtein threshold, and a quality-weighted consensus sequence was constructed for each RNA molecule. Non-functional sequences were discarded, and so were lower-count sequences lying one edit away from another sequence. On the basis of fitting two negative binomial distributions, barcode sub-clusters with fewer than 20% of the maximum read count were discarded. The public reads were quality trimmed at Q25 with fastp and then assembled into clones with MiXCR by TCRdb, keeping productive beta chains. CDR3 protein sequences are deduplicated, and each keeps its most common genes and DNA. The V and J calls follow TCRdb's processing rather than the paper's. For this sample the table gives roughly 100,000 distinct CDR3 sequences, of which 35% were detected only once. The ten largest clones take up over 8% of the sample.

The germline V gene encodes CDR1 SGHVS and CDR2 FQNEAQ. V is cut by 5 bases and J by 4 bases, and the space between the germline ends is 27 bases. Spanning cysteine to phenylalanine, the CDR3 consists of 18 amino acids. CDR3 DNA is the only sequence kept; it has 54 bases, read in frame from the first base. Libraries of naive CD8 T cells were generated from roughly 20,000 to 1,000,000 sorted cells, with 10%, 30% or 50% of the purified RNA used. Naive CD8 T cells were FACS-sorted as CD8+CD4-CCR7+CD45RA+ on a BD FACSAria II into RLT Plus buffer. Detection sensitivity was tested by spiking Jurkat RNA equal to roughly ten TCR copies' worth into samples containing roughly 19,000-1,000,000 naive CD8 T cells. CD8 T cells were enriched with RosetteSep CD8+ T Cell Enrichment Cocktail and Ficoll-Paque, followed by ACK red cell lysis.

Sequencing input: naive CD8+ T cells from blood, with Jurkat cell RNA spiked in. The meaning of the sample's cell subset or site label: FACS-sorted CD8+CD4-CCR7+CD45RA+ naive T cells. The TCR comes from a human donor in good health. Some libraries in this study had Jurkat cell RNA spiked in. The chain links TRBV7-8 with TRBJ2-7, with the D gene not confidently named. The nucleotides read TGTGCCAGCAGCCCCCCCCTGGCCGAAGGTCCCTCCTCATACGAGCAGTACTTC. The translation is CASSPPLAEGPSSYEQYF.